This TCR beta chain derives from a study of control samples from healthy donors and cancer patients. Using immunoSEQ multiplex PCR, the repertoire was profiled, and TCRdb retains in-frame clones only, with some absent. The data show 75,000 to 90,000 clones, approximately 81% seen once. This CDR3 contains 15 residues. The germline V gene has CDR1 MNHEY and CDR2 SMNVEV (reference sequence). V gave up 5 bases and J gave up 3 bases; unmatched junction bases: 6. This chain connects TRBV27 to TRBJ1-1; 10 bases fit TRBD1. Sequenced material: blood. The TCR sequence derives from a middle-aged woman in good health. The CDR3 DNA reads TGTGCCAGCAGTGACAGGGGGCCGGGGGACACTGAAGCTTTCTTT. Residues: CASSDRGPGDTEAFF.